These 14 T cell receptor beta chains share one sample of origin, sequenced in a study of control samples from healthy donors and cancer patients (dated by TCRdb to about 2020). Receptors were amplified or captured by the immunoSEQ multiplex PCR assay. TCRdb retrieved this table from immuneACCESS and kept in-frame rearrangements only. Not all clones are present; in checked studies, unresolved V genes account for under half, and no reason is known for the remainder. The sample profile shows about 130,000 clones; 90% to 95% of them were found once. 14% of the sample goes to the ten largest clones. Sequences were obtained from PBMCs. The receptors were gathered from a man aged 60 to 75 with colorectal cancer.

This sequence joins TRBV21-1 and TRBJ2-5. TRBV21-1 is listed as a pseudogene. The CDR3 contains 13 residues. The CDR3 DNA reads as TGTGCCAGCCGGCGACCCCAGTTCGTTACCCAGTACTTC. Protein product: CASRRPQFVTQYF.

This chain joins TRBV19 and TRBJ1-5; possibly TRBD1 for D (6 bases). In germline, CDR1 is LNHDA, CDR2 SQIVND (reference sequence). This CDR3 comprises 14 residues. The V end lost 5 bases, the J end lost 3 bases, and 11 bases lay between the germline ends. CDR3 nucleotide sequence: TGTGCCAGTAGTTTCCGGGACACCAATCAGCCCCAGCATTTT. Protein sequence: CASSFRDTNQPQHF.

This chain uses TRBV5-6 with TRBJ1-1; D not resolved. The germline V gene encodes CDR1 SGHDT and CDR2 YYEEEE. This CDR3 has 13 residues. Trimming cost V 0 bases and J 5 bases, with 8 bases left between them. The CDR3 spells CASSLGWKTEAFF. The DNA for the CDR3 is TGTGCCAGCAGCTTGGGGTGGAAGACTGAAGCTTTCTTT.

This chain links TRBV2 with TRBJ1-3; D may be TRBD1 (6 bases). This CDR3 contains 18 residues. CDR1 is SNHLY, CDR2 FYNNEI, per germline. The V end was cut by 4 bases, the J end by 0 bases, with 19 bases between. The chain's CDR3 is CASSAWQGTANSGNTIYF. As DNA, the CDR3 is TGTGCCAGCAGTGCCTGGCAGGGGACGGCTAACTCTGGAAACACCATATATTTT.

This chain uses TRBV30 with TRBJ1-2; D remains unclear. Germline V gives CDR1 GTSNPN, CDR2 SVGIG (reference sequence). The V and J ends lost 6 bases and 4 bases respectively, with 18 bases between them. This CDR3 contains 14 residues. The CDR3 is CACSSFGVGYGYTF. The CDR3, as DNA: TGTGCCTGCTCCTCCTTTGGGGTGGGCTATGGCTACACCTTC.

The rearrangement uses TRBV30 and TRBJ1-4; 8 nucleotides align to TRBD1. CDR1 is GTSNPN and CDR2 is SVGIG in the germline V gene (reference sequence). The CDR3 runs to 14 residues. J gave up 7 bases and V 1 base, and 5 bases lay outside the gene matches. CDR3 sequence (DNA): TGTGCCTGGAGTGGGTACAGGGGGAGTGAAAAACTGTTTTTT. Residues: CAWSGYRGSEKLFF. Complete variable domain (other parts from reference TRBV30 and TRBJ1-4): SQTIHQWPATLVQPVGSPLSLECTVEGTSNPNLYWYRQAAGRGLQLLFYSVGIGQISSEVPQNLSASRPQDRQFILSSKKLLLSDSGFYLCAWSGYRGSEKLFFGSGTQLSVL.

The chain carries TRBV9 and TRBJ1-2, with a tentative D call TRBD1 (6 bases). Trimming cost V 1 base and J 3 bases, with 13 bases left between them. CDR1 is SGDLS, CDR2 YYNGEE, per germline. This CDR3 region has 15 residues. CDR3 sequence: CASSVQGSGDYGYTF. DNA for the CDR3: TGTGCCAGCAGCGTACAGGGGTCCGGCGACTATGGCTACACCTTC.

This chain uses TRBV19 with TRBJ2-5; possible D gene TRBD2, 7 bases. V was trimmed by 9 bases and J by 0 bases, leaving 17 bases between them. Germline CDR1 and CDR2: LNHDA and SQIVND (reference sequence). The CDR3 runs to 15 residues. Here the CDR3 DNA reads TGTGCCAGCGAAAGGGGGGGAAATTACCAAGAGACCCAGTACTTC. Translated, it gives CASERGGNYQETQYF.

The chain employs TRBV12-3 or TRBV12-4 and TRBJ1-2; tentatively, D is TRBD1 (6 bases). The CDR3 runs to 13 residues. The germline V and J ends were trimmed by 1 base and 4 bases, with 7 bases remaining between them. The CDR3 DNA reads TGTGCCAGCAGTTTAGGCAGGGGCTATGGCTACACCTTC. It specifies CASSLGRGYGYTF.

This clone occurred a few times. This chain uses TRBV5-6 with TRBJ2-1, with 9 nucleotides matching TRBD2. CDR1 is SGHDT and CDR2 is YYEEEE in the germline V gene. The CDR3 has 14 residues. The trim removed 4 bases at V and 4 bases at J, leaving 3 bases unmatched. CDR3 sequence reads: CASSISGSYNEQFF. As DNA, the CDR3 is TGTGCCAGCAGCATTAGCGGGAGTTACAATGAGCAGTTCTTC.

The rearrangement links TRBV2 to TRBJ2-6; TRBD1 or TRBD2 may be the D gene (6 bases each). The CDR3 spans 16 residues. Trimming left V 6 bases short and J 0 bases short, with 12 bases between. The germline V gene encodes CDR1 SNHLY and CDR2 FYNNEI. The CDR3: CASSGGGISGANVLTF. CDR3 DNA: TGTGCCAGCAGCGGAGGGGGGATCTCTGGGGCCAACGTCCTGACTTTC.

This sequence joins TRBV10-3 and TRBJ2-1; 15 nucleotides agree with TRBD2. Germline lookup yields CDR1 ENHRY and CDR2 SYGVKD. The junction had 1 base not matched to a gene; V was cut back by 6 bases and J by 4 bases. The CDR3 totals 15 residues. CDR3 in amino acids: CAIRGTSGGYNEQFF. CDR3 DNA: TGTGCCATCAGGGGGACTAGCGGGGGGTACAATGAGCAGTTCTTC.

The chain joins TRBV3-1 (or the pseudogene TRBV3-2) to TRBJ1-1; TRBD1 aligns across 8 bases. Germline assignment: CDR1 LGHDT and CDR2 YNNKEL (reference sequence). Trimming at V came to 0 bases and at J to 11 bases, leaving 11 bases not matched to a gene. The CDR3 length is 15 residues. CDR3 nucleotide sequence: TGTGCCAGCAGCCAAGATCAGGGCAGGGGGCTGGAGGCTTTCTTT. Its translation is CASSQDQGRGLEAFF.

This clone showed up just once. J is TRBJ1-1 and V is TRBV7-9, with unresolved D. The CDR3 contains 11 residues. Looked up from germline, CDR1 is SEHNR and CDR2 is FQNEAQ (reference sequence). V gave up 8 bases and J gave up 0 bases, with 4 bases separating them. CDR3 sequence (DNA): TGTGCCAGCGATATGAACACTGAAGCTTTCTTT. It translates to CASDMNTEAFF.